The rows below give T cell receptor beta chains drawn from one sample of a study of cytomegalovirus exposure and HLA in healthy donors. Assay used: immunoSEQ multiplex PCR; TCRdb lists only in-frame clones, some missing. The top ten hold 0.6% to 0.95% of the sample, which has fewer than 200,000 clones, around 80% seen once. What was sequenced was PBMCs. The receptors were sampled from a female donor in good health and CMV-seronegative. The CDR3 runs from the conserved cysteine through the conserved F or W. A D gene is named only where the DNA matches it firmly. Rows may omit the clone size; those that give it use once, few, many or a size class.

d_gene,abundance,v_gene,j_gene,CDR3nt,CDR3aa
TRBD2,-,TRBV30,TRBJ2-7,TGTGCCTGGAGTGTACTAGCGGGAACCTACGAGCAGTACTTC,CAWSVLAGTYEQYF
TRBD2,-,TRBV5-6,TRBJ2-7,TGTGCCAGCAGCTTGGGAGCGGGGGGTTTCTACGAGCAGTACTTC,CASSLGAGGFYEQYF
TRBD1,few,TRBV27,TRBJ1-2,TGTGCCAGCAGTTCCCGGGACAGGGGAGATGGCTACACCTTC,CASSSRDRGDGYTF
-,-,TRBV7-6,TRBJ1-1,TGTGCCAGCAGTAAAATGAACACTGAAGCTTTCTTT,CASSKMNTEAFF
-,-,TRBV15,TRBJ2-7,TGTGCCACCAGCCCGGTGGGAGACCGGGGTTTTCAGTACTTC,CATSPVGDRGFQYF
-,-,TRBV7-9,TRBJ1-3,TGTGCCAGCAGCTTAGTCACACCTTCTGGAAACACCATATATTTT,CASSLVTPSGNTIYF
-,-,TRBV19,TRBJ1-2,TGTGCCAGTAGTATGGGTAGCAATGGGGCCTATGGCTACACCTTC,CASSMGSNGAYGYTF
-,-,TRBV27,TRBJ2-7,TGTGCCAGCAGTCCCTGGAGGGGGACAGAGCGCCGATACGAGCAGTACTTC,CASSPWRGTERRYEQYF
TRBD1,-,TRBV18,TRBJ2-2,TGTGCCAGCTCCCCCGGACAGGACACCGGGGAGCTGTTTTTT,CASSPGQDTGELFF
TRBD1,-,TRBV11-1,TRBJ1-4,TGTGCCAGCAGCCTCGGACAGGCGAACTTTGCAACTAATGAAAAACTGTTTTTT,CASSLGQANFATNEKLFF
TRBD1,-,TRBV30,TRBJ1-2,TGTGCCTGGGCGGGACAGGGGGTCTATGGCTACACCTTC,CAWAGQGVYGYTF